This T cell receptor (beta chain) is from a study of cytomegalovirus exposure and HLA in healthy donors. It was with 60 Vbeta and 13 Jbeta primers that the PCR ran. Source study methods: Unique TCR beta chains numbered roughly 84 million in a later analysis, with approximately 10 million shared. Some clones are missing from TCRdb's copy, which holds only in-frame ones; the method was immunoSEQ multiplex PCR. That table furnishes V, J and clone size, whereas the DNA furnished D and trimming. This sample has about 92,000 clones, with 80% found just once. General study points: In an earlier analysis, most TCR beta V segments were productive about 87% or about 30% of the time. Presence/absence analyses rested on an assumption that sequencing depth was roughly uniform across donors. Most CMV-associated TCR beta chains appeared HLA-restricted in a later analysis.

The V end lost 10 bases, the J end lost 6 bases, and 24 bases lay between the germline ends. CDR3 size: 15 residues. In germline, CDR1 is SNHLY, CDR2 FYNNEI. For this clone: The antigen remains undetermined.

Sequencing was performed on PBMCs. The chain couples TRBV2 to TRBJ1-2; D is unclear. The source is a young man in good health and CMV-seronegative. This CDR3 reads CAIPLQSGLYDGYTF. In nucleotides, the CDR3 is TGTGCCATACCCCTTCAATCGGGTCTCTATGATGGCTACACCTTC.